This T cell receptor beta chain stems from a study of response to subunit inactivated influenza vaccine. Study-wide findings and caveats: After each seasonal influenza vaccination, few new T cells are recruited, the authors suggested.

The CDR3 totals 17 residues. Germline CDR1 reads LNHDA; CDR2 reads SQIVND (reference sequence). J was trimmed by 0 bases and V by 3 bases; bases with no gene match: 8. There are many counts of this clonotype. Its specificity is unknown. MiXCR, applied by TCRdb to the RT-PCR reads, yields one record per CDR3 protein. The sample consists of about 530,000 distinct CDR3 sequences, 12% of them appearing once. The clonotype was recovered from a man between 45 and 60 years old who received an inactivated influenza vaccine. Source: PBMCs from blood, taken on the day of vaccination. This chain joins TRBV19 and TRBJ2-1; 7 bases align to TRBD2. The CDR3 nucleotides read TGTGCCAGTAGTATCGGGCTAGCGGAGAGCTCCTACAATGAGCAGTTCTTC. It translates to CASSIGLAESSYNEQFF.